This record concerns one TCR beta chain sequence. Its target is unknown. This specimen belongs to a study of T cell responses to AZD1222 COVID-19 vaccine. General study points: With two AZD1222 doses given, Spike-specific TCR breadth and depth both rose. Without day 14 samples, only post-peak T cell repertoires were studied.

Profiling relied on immunoSEQ multiplex PCR, and the TCRdb table lists in-frame clones only, not all of them. The sample holds fewer than 110,000 clones; around nine tenths are singletons and the top ten take 20%. The V gene end was trimmed by 0 bases and the J gene end by 7 bases; junction bases not matched to a gene: 6. The germline V gene encodes CDR1 ENHRY and CDR2 SYGVKD. The CDR3 is 15 amino acids. Source: peripheral blood, taken on day 0 of AZD1222 vaccination. The TCR sequence derives from an adult in good health. The chain recombines TRBV10-3 with TRBJ1-1; 9 bases fit TRBD1. The CDR3: CAISESSDRGYEAFF. The CDR3 DNA reads as TGTGCCATCAGTGAGTCCTCGGACAGGGGATATGAAGCTTTCTTT.